This T cell receptor beta chain was retrieved from a study of cytomegalovirus exposure and HLA in healthy donors. Researchers ran the PCR with 60 Vbeta and 13 Jbeta primers. Profiling relied on immunoSEQ multiplex PCR, and the TCRdb table lists in-frame clones only, not all of them. The table has 150,000 to 200,000 clones, approximately 80% seen once; the top ten hold 2.5% to 3.5%. Broader study findings: TRBV6-2, TRBV6-3 and other indistinguishable V segments were excluded. Accurate HLA-A and HLA-B prediction from TCR beta sequences was reported for most subjects. Within a later analysis, the majority of CMV-associated TCR beta chains appeared HLA-restricted.

Healthy bone marrow donors made up the donor group. As regards this clone: Its antigen is as yet unknown.

Per the germline V gene, CDR1 is SGHRS and CDR2 is YFSETQ. Trimming at V came to 4 bases and at J to 7 bases, leaving 9 bases not matched to a gene. The CDR3 consists of 15 residues. The sequenced sample was PBMCs. The sequence was collected from a male donor in good health and CMV-seronegative. The chain combines TRBV5-1 with TRBJ2-1, with TRBD1 matching over 9 bases. CDR3 nucleotide sequence: TGCGCCAGCAGCCGGACAGGGGTCGCAAGTAATGAGCAGTTCTTC. Protein product: CASSRTGVASNEQFF.